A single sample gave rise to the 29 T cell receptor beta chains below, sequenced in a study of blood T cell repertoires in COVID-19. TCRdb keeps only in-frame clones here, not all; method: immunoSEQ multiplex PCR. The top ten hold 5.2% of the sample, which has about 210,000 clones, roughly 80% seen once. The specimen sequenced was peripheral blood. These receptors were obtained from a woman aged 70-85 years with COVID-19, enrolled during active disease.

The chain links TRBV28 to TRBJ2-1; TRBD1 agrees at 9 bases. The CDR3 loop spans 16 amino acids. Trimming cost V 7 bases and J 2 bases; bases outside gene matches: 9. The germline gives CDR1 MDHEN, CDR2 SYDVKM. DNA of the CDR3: TGTGCCAGCAACTATCAGGGACAGGGTACCTACAATGAGCAGTTCTTC. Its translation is CASNYQGQGTYNEQFF.

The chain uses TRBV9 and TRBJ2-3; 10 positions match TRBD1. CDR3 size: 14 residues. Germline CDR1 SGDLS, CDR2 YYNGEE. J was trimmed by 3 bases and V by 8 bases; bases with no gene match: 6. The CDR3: CASTPGQGTDTQYF. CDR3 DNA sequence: TGTGCCAGTACGCCGGGACAGGGGACAGATACGCAGTATTTT. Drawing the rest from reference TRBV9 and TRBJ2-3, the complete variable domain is DSGVTQTPKHLITATGQRVTLRCSPRSGDLSVYWYQQSLDQGLQFLIQYYNGEERAKGNILERFSAQQFPDLHSELNLSSLELGDSALYFCASTPGQGTDTQYFGPGTRLTVL.

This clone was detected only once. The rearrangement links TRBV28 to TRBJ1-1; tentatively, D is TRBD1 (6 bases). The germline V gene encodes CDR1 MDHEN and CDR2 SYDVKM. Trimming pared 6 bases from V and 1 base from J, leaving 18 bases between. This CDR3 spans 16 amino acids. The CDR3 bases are TGTGCCAGCAGCCCAAGGGGGGGGCGCAAGAACACTGAAGCTTTCTTT. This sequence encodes CASSPRGGRKNTEAFF.

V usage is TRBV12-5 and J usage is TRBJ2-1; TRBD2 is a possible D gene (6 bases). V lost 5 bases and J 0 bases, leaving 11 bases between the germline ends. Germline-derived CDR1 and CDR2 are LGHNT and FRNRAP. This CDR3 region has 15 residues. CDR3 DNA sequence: TGTGCTAGTGGTCTGGGACTGAGCTCCTACAATGAGCAGTTCTTC. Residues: CASGLGLSSYNEQFF.

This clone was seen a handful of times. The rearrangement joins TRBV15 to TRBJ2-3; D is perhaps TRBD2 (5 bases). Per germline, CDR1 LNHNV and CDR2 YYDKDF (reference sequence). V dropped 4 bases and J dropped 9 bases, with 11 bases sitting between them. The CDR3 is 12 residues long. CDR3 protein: CATSTGDTTQYF. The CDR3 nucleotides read TGTGCCACCAGCACCGGGGATACGACGCAGTATTTT.

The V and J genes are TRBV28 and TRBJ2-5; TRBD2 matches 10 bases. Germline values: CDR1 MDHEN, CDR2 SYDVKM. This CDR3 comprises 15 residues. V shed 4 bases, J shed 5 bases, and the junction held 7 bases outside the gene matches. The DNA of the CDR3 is TGTGCCAGCAGTTATACCCTAGCGGGGGCGGAGACCCAGTACTTC. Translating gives CASSYTLAGAETQYF.

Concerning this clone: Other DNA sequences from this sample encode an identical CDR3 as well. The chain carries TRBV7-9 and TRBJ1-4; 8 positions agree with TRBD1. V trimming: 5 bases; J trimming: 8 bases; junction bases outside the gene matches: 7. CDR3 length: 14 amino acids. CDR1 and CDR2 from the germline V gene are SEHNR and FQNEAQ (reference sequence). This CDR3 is CASSLGQGGEKLFF. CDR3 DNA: TGTGCCAGCAGCCTCGGACAGGGAGGAGAAAAACTGTTTTTT. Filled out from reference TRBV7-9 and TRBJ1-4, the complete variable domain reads DTGVSQNPRHKITKRGQNVTFRCDPISEHNRLYWYRQTLGQGPEFLTYFQNEAQLEKSRLLSDRFSAERPKGSFSTLEIQRTEQGDSAMYLCASSLGQGGEKLFFGSGTQLSVL.

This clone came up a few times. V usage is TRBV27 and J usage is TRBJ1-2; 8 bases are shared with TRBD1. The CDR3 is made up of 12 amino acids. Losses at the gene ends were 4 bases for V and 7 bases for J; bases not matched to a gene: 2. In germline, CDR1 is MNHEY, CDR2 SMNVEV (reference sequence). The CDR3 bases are TGTGCCAGCAGTTCCGACAGGGGTGGCTACACCTTC. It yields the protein CASSSDRGGYTF.

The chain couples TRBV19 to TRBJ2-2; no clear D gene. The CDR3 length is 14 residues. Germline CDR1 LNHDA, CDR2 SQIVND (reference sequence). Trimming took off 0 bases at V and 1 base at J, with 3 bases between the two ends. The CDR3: CASSIDGNTGELFF. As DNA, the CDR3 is TGTGCCAGTAGTATAGACGGGAACACCGGGGAGCTGTTTTTT.

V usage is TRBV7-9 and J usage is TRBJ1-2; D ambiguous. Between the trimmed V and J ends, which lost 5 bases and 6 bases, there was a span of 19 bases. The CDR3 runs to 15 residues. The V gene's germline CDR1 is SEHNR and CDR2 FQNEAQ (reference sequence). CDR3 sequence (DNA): TGTGCCAGCAGCATTAGTAATAGAGATGCGCATGGCTACACCTTC. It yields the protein CASSISNRDAHGYTF.

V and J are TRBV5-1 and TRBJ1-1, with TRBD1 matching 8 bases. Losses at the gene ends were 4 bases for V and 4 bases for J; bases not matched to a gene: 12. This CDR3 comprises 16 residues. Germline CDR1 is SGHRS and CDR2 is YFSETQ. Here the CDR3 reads CASSLSSRGRSTEAFF. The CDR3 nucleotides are TGCGCCAGCAGCCTATCCTCCAGGGGGCGGAGCACTGAAGCTTTCTTT.

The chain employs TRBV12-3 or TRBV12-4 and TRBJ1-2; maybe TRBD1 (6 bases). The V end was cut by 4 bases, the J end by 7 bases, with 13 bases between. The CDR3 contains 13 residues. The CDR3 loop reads CASSSTGFSGYTF. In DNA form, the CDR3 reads TGTGCCAGCAGTTCCACAGGGTTTAGTGGCTACACCTTC.

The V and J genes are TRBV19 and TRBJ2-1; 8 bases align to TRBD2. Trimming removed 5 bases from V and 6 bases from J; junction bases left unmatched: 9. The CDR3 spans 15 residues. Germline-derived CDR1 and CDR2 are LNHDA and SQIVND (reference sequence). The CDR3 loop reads CASSSTGTSINEQFF. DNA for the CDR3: TGTGCCAGTAGTTCCACCGGGACTAGTATCAATGAGCAGTTCTTC.

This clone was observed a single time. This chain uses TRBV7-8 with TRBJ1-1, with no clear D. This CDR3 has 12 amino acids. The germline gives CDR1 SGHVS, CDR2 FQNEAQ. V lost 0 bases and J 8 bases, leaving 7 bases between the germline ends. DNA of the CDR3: TGTGCCAGCAGCTTAGCGCGGGCCGAAGCTTTCTTT. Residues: CASSLARAEAFF.

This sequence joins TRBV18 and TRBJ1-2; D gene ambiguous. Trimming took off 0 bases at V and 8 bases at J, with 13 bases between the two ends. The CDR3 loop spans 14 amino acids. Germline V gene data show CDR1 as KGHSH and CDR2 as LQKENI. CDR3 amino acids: CASSPPSGITGYTF. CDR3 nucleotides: TGTGCCAGCTCACCACCGTCAGGAATAACGGGCTACACCTTC.

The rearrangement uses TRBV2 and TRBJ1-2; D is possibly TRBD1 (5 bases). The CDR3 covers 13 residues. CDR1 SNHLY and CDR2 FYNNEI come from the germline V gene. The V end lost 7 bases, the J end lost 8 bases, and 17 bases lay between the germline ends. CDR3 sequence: CASTGDSPKGYTF. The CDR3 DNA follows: TGTGCCAGCACTGGAGACAGTCCAAAGGGCTACACCTTC.

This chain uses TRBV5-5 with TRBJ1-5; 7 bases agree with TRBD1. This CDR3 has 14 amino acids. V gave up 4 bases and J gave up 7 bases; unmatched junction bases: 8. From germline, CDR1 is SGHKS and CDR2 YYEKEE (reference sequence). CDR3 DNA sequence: TGTGCCAGCAGCCCGACAGGGAATGAGCAGCCCCAGCATTTT. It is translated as CASSPTGNEQPQHF.

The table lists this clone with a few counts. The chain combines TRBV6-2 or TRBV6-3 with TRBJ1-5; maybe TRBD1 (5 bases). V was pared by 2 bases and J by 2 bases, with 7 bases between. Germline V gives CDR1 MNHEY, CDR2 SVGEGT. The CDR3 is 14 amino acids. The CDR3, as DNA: TGTGCCAGCAGTTACGCACAGGGCAATCAGCCCCAGCATTTT. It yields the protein CASSYAQGNQPQHF.

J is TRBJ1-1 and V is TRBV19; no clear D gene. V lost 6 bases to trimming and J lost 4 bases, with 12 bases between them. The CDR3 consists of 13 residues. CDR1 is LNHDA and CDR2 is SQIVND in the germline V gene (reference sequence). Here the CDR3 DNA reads TGTGCCAGTAGGCTCGGGGTGTTCACTGAAGCTTTCTTT. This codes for CASRLGVFTEAFF.

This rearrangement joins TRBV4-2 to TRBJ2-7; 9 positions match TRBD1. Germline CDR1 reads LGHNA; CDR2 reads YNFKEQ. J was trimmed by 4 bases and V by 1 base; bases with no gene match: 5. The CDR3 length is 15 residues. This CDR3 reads CASSQATGGGYEQYF. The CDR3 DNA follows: TGTGCCAGCAGCCAAGCTACAGGGGGCGGGTACGAGCAGTACTTC.

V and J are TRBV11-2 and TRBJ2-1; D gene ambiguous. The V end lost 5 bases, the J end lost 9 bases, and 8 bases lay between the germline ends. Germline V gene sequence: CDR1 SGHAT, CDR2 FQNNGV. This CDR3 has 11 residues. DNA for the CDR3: TGTGCCAGCAGCCTTGCGAGTGAGCAGTTCTTC. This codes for CASSLASEQFF.

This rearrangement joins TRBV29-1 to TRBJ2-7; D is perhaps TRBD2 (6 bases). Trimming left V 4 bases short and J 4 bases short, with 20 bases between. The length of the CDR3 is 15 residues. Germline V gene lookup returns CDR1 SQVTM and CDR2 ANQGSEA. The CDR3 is CSVGGEPGPRYEQYF. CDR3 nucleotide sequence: TGCAGCGTTGGGGGGGAGCCGGGCCCAAGGTACGAGCAGTACTTC.

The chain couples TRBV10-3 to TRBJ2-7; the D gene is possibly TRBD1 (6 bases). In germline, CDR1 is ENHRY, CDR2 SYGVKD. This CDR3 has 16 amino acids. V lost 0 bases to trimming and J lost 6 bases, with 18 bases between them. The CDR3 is CAISESQGGSTGEQYF. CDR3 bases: TGTGCCATCAGTGAGTCCCAAGGGGGTAGTACGGGCGAGCAGTACTTC.

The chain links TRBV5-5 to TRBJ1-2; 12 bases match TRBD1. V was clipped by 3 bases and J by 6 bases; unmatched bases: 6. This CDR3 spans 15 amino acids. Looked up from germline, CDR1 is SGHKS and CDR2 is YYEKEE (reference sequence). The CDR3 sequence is CASSSGQGALDGYTF. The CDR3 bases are TGTGCCAGCAGCTCGGGACAGGGGGCTTTGGATGGCTACACCTTC.

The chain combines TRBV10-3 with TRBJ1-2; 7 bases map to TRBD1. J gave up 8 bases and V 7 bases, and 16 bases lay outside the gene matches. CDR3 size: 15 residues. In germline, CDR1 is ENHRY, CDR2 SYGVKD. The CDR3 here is CAITPGGQRLEGYTF. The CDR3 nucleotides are TGTGCCATCACTCCCGGGGGACAGCGCCTTGAAGGCTACACCTTC.

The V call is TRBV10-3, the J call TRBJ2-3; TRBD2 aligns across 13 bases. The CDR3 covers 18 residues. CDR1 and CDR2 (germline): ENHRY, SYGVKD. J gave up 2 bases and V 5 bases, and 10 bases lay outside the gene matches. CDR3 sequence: CAISPTGLAGVSTDTQYF. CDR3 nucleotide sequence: TGTGCCATCAGTCCGACCGGACTAGCGGGAGTGTCCACAGATACGCAGTATTTT.

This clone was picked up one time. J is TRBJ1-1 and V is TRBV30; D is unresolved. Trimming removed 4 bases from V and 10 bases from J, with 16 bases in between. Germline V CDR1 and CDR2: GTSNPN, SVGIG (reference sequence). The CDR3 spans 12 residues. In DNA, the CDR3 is TGTGCCTGGACTATACCCCAGGCGCCAGCTTTCTTT. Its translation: CAWTIPQAPAFF.

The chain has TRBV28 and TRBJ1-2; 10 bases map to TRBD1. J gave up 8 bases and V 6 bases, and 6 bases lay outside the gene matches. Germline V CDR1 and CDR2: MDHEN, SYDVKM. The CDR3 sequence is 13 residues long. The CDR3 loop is CASSLTGGVGYTF. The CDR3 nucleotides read TGTGCCAGCAGCCTGACAGGGGGCGTCGGCTACACCTTC.

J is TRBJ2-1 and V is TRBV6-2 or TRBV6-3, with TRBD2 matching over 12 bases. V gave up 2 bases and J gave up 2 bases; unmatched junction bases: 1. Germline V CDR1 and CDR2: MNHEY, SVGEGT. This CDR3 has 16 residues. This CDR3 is CASSYRTSGAYNEQFF. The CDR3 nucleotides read TGTGCCAGCAGTTACAGGACTAGCGGGGCCTACAATGAGCAGTTCTTC.